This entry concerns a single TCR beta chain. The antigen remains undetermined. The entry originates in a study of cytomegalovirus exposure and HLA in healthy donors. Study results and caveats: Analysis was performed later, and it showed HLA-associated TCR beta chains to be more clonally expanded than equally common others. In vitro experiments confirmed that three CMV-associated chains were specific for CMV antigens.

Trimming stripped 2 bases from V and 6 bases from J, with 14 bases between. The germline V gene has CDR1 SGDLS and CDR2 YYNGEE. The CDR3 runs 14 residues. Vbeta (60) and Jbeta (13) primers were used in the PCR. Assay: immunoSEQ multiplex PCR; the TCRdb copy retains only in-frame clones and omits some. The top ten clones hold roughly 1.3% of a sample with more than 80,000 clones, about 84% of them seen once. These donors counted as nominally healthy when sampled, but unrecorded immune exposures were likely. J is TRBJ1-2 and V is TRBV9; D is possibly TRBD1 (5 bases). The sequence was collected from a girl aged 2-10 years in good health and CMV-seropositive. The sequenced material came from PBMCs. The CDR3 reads CASSVYRLDDGYTF. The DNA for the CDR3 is TGTGCCAGCAGCGTCTACAGGTTAGATGATGGCTACACCTTC.